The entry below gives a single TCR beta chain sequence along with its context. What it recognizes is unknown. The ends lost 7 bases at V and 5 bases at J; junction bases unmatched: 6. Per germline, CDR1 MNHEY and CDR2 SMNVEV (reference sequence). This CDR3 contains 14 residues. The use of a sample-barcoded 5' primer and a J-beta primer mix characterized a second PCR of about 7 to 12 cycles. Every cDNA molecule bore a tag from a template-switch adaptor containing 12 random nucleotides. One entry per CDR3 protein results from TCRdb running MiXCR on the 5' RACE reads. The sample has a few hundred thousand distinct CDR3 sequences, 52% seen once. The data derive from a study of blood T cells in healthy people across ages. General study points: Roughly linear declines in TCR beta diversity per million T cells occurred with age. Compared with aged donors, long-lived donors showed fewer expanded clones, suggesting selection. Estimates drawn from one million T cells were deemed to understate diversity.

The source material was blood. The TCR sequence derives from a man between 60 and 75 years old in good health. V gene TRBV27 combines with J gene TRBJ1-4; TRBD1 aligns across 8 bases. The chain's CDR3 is CASTTDRENEKLFF. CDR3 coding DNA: TGTGCCAGCACCACGGACAGGGAGAATGAAAAACTGTTTTTT.